This TCR beta chain was found in a study of T cell responses to AZD1222 COVID-19 vaccine. Trimming cost V 0 bases and J 10 bases, with 17 bases left between them. The germline V gene encodes CDR1 SGDLS and CDR2 YYNGEE. CDR3 length: 15 amino acids. Here immunoSEQ multiplex PCR was the method, and the copy in TCRdb shows in-frame clones only, minus some. Counted here are some 150,000 clones, about 82% occurring once; the ten biggest clones make up less than 9.5%. V is TRBV9 and J is TRBJ2-1; D is possibly TRBD2 (5 bases). The sequenced sample was peripheral blood, obtained 28 days after the second dose of the MenACWY control vaccine. This sequence originates from an adult who received the MenACWY meningococcal vaccine as a control. In nucleotides, the CDR3 is TGTGCCAGCAGCGTAGCCCCCGCAAGGACGGGGGAGCAGTTCTTC. Translation: CASSVAPARTGEQFF.